The 2 T cell receptor beta chains given below trace back to one sample, sequenced in a study of blood T cell repertoires in COVID-19. Using immunoSEQ multiplex PCR, the repertoire was profiled, and TCRdb retains in-frame clones only, with some absent. This sample carries 300,000 to 400,000 clones, more than 75% of them seen once, and the ten largest clones take more than 0.9%. Sample: PBMCs or T cells enriched from blood (not recorded which). These receptors all stem from a woman aged 25 to 39 with acute COVID-19.

The chain has TRBV15 and TRBJ2-5; 7 bases line up with TRBD1. V trimming: 8 bases; J trimming: 7 bases; junction bases outside the gene matches: 10. The CDR3 has 13 amino acids. Germline V gene data show CDR1 as LNHNV and CDR2 as YYDKDF (reference sequence). The CDR3 spells CATGTLAGGTQYF. In DNA form, the CDR3 reads TGTGCCACCGGCACACTCGCAGGGGGGACCCAGTACTTC. Supplemented by reference TRBV15 and TRBJ2-5, the full variable domain reads DAMVIQNPRYQVTQFGKPVTLSCSQTLNHNVMYWYQQKSSQAPKLLFHYYDKDFNNEADTPDNFQSRRPNTSFCFLDIRSPGLGDTAMYLCATGTLAGGTQYFGPGTRLLVL.

V and J are TRBV2 and TRBJ2-7; 9 positions match TRBD1. With 1 base clipped from V and 2 bases from J, the junction kept 3 bases outside the gene matches. The V gene's germline CDR1 is SNHLY and CDR2 FYNNEI. The CDR3 has 15 amino acids. The CDR3 DNA sequence: TGTGCCAGCAGTGAAGAAACAGGGGGCCCCTACGAGCAGTACTTC. It specifies CASSEETGGPYEQYF.